This is a list of T cell receptor beta chains from one sample in a study of PD-1 blockade in classical Hodgkin lymphoma. The method was immunoSEQ multiplex PCR; TCRdb's version includes in-frame clones alone and lacks a portion of them. This repertoire shows 15,000 to 20,000 clones, about 81% found once; its top ten account for roughly 4.8%. The source material was peripheral blood mononuclear cells (PBMCs), sampled at baseline. These receptor sequences come from a human donor with classical Hodgkin lymphoma. Both conserved end residues are part of each CDR3. D genes are given only for firm matches. Part of the rows lack a size; the others show once, few, many or a class for expanded clones.

TRBJ1-3 | 16 | . | TRBV10-3 | . | TGTGCCATCAGATCCCCGGAAGTTAGCTCTGGAAACACCATATATTTT | CAIRSPEVSSGNTIYF
TRBJ2-1 | 15 | TRBD1 | TRBV10-3 | . | TGTGCCATCAGATCAGGACAGGAGGACTACAATGAGCAGTTCTTC | CAIRSGQEDYNEQFF
TRBJ1-1 | 13 | . | TRBV30 | . | TGTGCCTGGAGTGGTGGAGGGCTCACTGAAGCTTTCTTT | CAWSGGGLTEAFF
TRBJ2-2 | 16 | . | TRBV11-2 | . | TGTGCCAGCAGCGCGACCGGGGCCTCGAACACCGGGGAGCTGTTTTTT | CASSATGASNTGELFF
TRBJ2-5 | 19 | TRBD2 | TRBV2 | . | TGTGCCAGCAGTGAAGAGGGGCGACCGGGACTAGCGGACCAAGAGACCCAGTACTTC | CASSEEGRPGLADQETQYF
TRBJ2-7 | 13 | TRBD1 | TRBV6-6 | . | TGTGCCAGCAGGCTGGACAGGACCTACGAGCAGTACTTC | CASRLDRTYEQYF
TRBJ1-6 | 15 | . | TRBV5-1 | . | TGCGCCAGCAGCTTAACAGGGACGGGAGGATCACCCCTCCACTTT | CASSLTGTGGSPLHF
TRBJ2-3 | 15 | . | TRBV25-1 | . | TGTGCCTCCGCGGCCTCGGGACTCCTCACAGATACGCAGTATTTT | CASAASGLLTDTQYF
TRBJ2-2 | 15 | . | TRBV7-9 | . | TGTGCCAGCAGCTGGGGCGGGGGCAACACCGGGGAGCTGTTTTTT | CASSWGGGNTGELFF
TRBJ2-2 | 16 | TRBD1 | TRBV6-6 | . | TGTGCCAGCACCGATTTAGGGACAGGGCACACCGGGGAGCTGTTTTTT | CASTDLGTGHTGELFF
TRBJ2-7 | 14 | . | TRBV28 | . | TGTGCCAGCAGACTTAGAATTCTTGTGGACGAGCAGTACTTC | CASRLRILVDEQYF
TRBJ2-1 | 15 | TRBD2 | TRBV5-5 | . | TGTGCCAGCAGCTTGGCTCTACTAGCGTACAATGAGCAGTTCTTC | CASSLALLAYNEQFF
TRBJ2-7 | 14 | TRBD1 | TRBV6-1 | few | TGTGCCAGCAGTGACCAGGGGGCTGGATACGAGCAGTACTTC | CASSDQGAGYEQYF
TRBJ2-3 | 14 | . | TRBV11-2 | . | TGTGCCAGCAGCTCGACCCACGGGACAGATACGCAGTATTTT | CASSSTHGTDTQYF
TRBJ1-1 | 13 | TRBD1 | TRBV11-3 | . | TGTGCCAGCAGCGGGCGAGACAGGGACCCACGGGTCTTT | CASSGRDRDPRVF
TRBJ2-3 | 15 | . | TRBV28 | . | TGTGCCAGCAGTTTATTGGCGGGGTTAACAGATACGCAGTATTTT | CASSLLAGLTDTQYF
TRBJ2-4 | 16 | . | TRBV21-1 | . | TGTGCCAGCAGCAGCCTGGTAGCGGGAGGGAAGAACATTCAGTACTTC | CASSSLVAGGKNIQYF
TRBJ1-1 | 14 | TRBD1 | TRBV5-6 | . | TGTGCCAGCAGCCAACAGGGGGTAAACACTGAAGCTTTCTTT | CASSQQGVNTEAFF
TRBJ2-1 | 15 | TRBD2 | TRBV7-2 | . | TGTGCCAGCAGCTTGACAGCGGGAGAACGAGGTGAGCAGTTCTTC | CASSLTAGERGEQFF
TRBJ1-5 | 15 | . | TRBV19 | . | TGTGCCAGTAGTAGGGTAAAGTCTAGCAATCAGCCCCAGCATTTT | CASSRVKSSNQPQHF
TRBJ2-3 | 16 | TRBD2 | TRBV5-4 | . | TGTGCCAGCAGCTTGGTGGGCGGGGGGGCCTTGGATACGCAGTATTTT | CASSLVGGGALDTQYF
TRBJ1-5 | 14 | . | TRBV28 | . | TGTGCCAGCAGTTTCCTGACGGGTGGTCAGCCCCAGCATTTT | CASSFLTGGQPQHF
TRBJ2-7 | 13 | . | TRBV10-3 | . | TGTGCCGCATCCGGTGTACAGGCGGCCGAGCAGTACTTC | CAASGVQAAEQYF
TRBJ2-3 | 16 | . | TRBV7-3 | . | TGTGCCAGCAGCTCGACTTTAGGGGGACGCACAGATACGCAGTATTTT | CASSSTLGGRTDTQYF
TRBJ1-2 | 13 | . | TRBV2 | . | TGTGCCAGCAGTAGCGACAGGTCGGGAGGCTACACCTTC | CASSSDRSGGYTF
TRBJ2-7 | 16 | TRBD2 | TRBV15 | . | TGTGCCACCAGCAGAGATGAAGGACTAGGAACCTACGAGCAGTACTTC | CATSRDEGLGTYEQYF
TRBJ1-3 | 17 | . | TRBV19 | . | TGTGCCAGTAGTCCTAACAGCCGTAGAGCCTCTGGAAACACCATATATTTT | CASSPNSRRASGNTIYF
TRBJ2-3 | 13 | TRBD2 | TRBV27 | . | TGTGCCAGTTTTAGCGGGAGCACAGATACGCAGTATTTT | CASFSGSTDTQYF
TRBJ1-3 | 14 | . | TRBV29-1 | . | TGCAGCGCCGTTCTTCTCGACTCTGGAAACACCATATATTTT | CSAVLLDSGNTIYF
TRBJ2-1 | 13 | TRBD2 | TRBV28 | . | TGTGCCAGCAGGGGACTAGCGGGGGCCCCATCAATCTTC | CASRGLAGAPSIF
TRBJ2-5 | 15 | . | TRBV21-1 | . | TGTGCCAGCAGCAAAGGGGCTAGCGGGGGAGAGACCCAGTACTTC | CASSKGASGGETQYF
TRBJ1-6 | 15 | TRBD1 | TRBV19 | . | TGTGCCAGTAGTCAAGAGGACAGGGTGGGGTCACCCCTCCACTTT | CASSQEDRVGSPLHF
TRBJ2-7 | 10 | . | TRBV30 | . | TGTGCCTGGAGAGGCCACGAGCAGTACTTC | CAWRGHEQYF
TRBJ1-2 | 13 | TRBD1 | TRBV5-1 | . | TGCGCCAGCAGCTTGGAGGGGGCCGATGGCTACACCTTC | CASSLEGADGYTF
TRBJ2-7 | 16 | . | TRBV11-2 | . | TGTGCCAGCAGCCTTACTGACGGGGCCCTATACTACGAGCAGTACTTC | CASSLTDGALYYEQYF
TRBJ1-1 | 11 | . | TRBV20-1 | . | TGCAGTGCTAACAGGAACACTGAAGCTTTCTTT | CSANRNTEAFF
TRBJ2-3 | 17 | TRBD2 | TRBV27 | few | TGTGCCAGCAGTTTCAAGACTAGCGGGGGCAGCACAGATACGCAGTATTTT | CASSFKTSGGSTDTQYF
TRBJ2-1 | 12 | . | TRBV7-9 | . | TGTGCCAGCAGCGCCCTTAGCATAGAGCAGTTCTTC | CASSALSIEQFF
TRBJ2-1 | 14 | . | TRBV11-2 | . | TGTGCCAGCAGCTTAGGGGGGTCCTACAATGAGCAGTTCTTC | CASSLGGSYNEQFF
TRBJ1-1 | 14 | . | TRBV28 | . | TGTGCCAGCAGTTTGAGGGGCCTAAACACTGAAGCTTTCTTT | CASSLRGLNTEAFF
TRBJ1-2 | 15 | TRBD1 | TRBV5-4 | . | TGTGCCAGCAGCCCGACCGGGACAGGGAACTATGGCTACACCTTC | CASSPTGTGNYGYTF
TRBJ2-1 | 16 | TRBD2 | TRBV9 | . | TGTGCCAGCAGCGTAGGTTCAGCGGGAGGACAAAATGAGCAGTTCTTC | CASSVGSAGGQNEQFF
TRBJ1-5 | 15 | . | TRBV6-1 | . | TGTGCCAGCAGTGAATGGTTGTATGACAATCAGCCCCAGCATTTT | CASSEWLYDNQPQHF
TRBJ2-1 | 15 | TRBD1 | TRBV6-1 | . | TGTGCCAGCAGATATTTACAGGGGACCTACAATGAGCAGTTCTTC | CASRYLQGTYNEQFF
TRBJ1-1 | 14 | TRBD1 | TRBV29-1 | . | TGCAGCGCCCACAGAGGGGGCCTGAACACTGAAGCTTTCTTT | CSAHRGGLNTEAFF
TRBJ2-7 | 14 | . | TRBV6-1 | . | TGTGCCAGCAGTGAGGGGGGCAGCGTCTACGAGCAGTACTTC | CASSEGGSVYEQYF
TRBJ2-2 | 15 | . | TRBV5-1 | . | TGCGCCAGCAGCTTGGAAGGGACGGACACCGGGGAGCTGTTTTTT | CASSLEGTDTGELFF
TRBJ2-7 | 14 | TRBD1 | TRBV30 | . | TGTGCCTGGGACTCGGGACAGGGGAAGGACGAGCAGTACTTC | CAWDSGQGKDEQYF